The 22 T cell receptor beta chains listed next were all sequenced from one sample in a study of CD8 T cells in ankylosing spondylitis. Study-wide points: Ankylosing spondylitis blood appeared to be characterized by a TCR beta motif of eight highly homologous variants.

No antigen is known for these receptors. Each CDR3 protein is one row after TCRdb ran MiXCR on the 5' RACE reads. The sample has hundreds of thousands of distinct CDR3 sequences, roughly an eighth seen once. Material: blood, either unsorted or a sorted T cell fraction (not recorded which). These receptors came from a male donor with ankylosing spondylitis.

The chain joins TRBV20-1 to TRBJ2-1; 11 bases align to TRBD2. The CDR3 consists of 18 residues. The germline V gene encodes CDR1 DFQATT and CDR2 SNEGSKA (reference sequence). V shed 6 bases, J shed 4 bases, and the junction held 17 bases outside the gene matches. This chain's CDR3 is CSAIDSGTSGGGYNEQFF. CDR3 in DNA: TGCAGTGCAATTGACAGCGGGACTAGCGGCGGGGGTTACAATGAGCAGTTCTTC.

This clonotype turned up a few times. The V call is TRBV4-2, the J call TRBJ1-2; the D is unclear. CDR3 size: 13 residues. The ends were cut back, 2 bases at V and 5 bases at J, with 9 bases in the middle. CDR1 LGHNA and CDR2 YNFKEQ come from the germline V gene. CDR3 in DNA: TGTGCCAGCAGCCAACGGGGAGGGTATGGCTACACCTTC. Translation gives CASSQRGGYGYTF.

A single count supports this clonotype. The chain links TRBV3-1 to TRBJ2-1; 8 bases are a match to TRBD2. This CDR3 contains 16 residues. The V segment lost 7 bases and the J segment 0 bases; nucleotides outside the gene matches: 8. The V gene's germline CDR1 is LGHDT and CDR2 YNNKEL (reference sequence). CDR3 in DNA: TGTGCCAGCACCCATAGCGGGGCACTCTCCTACAATGAGCAGTTCTTC. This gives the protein CASTHSGALSYNEQFF.

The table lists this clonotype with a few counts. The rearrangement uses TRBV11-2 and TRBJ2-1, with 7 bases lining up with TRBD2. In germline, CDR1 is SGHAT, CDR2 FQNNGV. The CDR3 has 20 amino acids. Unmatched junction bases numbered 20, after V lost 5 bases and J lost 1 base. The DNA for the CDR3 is TGTGCCAGCAGCCCCTTATCAATAAGGGGTTGGGGACTATCCTACAATGAGCAGTTCTTC. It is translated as CASSPLSIRGWGLSYNEQFF.

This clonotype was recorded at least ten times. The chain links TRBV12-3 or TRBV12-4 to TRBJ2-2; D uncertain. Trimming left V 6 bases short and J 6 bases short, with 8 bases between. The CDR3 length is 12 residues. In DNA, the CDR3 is TGTGCCAGCAGCCCTGTCGCCGGGGAGCTGTTTTTT. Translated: CASSPVAGELFF.

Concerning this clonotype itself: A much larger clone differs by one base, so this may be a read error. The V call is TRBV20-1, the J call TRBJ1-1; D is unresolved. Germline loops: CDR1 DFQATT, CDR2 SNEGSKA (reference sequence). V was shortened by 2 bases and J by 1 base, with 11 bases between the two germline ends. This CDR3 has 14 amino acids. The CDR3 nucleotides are TGCAGTGCTAGACCCCCTGGGAGGAACACTGAAGCTTTCTTT. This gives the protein CSARPPGRNTEAFF.

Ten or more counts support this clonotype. The CDR3, as DNA: TGTGCCAGCAGCCGACTGGACTCCTACGAGCAGTACGTC. Translation gives CASSRLDSYEQYV. The V gene is TRBV11-1, the J gene TRBJ2-7, with D uncertain. Trimming pared 5 bases from V and 0 bases from J, leaving 8 bases between. The CDR3 consists of 13 residues. Germline-derived CDR1 and CDR2 are SGHAT and FQDESV (reference sequence).

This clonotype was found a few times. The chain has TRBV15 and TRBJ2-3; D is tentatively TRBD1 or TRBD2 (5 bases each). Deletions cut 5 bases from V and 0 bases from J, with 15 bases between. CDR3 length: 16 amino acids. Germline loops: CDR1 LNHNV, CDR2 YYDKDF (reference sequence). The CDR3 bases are TGTGCCACCAGCGCCCGCCGGGGCACTAGCACAGATACGCAGTATTTT. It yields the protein CATSARRGTSTDTQYF.

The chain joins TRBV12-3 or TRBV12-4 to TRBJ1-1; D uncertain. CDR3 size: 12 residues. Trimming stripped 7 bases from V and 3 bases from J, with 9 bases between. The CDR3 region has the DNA TGTGCCAGCACCCTTGGGTACACTGAAGCTTTCTTT. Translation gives CASTLGYTEAFF.

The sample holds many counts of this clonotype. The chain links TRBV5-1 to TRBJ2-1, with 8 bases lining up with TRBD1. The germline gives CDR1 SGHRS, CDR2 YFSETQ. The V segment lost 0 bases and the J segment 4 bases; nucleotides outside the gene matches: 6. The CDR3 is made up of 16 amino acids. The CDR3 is CASSLDPGQEYNEQFF. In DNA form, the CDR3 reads TGCGCCAGCAGCTTGGACCCGGGACAGGAGTACAATGAGCAGTTCTTC.

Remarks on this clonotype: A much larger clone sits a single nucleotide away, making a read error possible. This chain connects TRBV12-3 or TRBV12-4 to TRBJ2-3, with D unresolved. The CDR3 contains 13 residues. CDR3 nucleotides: TGTGGCAGCACCCCCCCGGGCACAGATACGCAGTATTTT. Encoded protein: CGSTPPGTDTQYF.

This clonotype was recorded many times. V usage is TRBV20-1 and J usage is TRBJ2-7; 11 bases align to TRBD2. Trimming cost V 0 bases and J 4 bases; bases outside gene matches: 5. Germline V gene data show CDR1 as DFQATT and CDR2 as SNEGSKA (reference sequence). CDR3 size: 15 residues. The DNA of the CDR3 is TGCAGTGCTAGAGAGGGACTAGCGGCCGATTACGAGCAGTACTTC. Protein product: CSAREGLAADYEQYF.

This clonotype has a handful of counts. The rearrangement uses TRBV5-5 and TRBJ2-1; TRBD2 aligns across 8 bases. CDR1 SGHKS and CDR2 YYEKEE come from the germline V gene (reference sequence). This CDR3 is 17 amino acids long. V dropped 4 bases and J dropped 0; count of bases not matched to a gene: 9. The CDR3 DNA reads TGTGCCAGCAGCGCGGGAGGAGTCAGGGGCTCCTACAATGAGCAGTTCTTC. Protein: CASSAGGVRGSYNEQFF.

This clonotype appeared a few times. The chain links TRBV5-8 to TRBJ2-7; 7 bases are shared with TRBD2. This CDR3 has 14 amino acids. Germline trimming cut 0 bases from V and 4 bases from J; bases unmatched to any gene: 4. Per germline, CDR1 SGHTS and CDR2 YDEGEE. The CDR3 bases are TGTGCCAGCAGCTTGGAACTAGCGACTTACGAGCAGTACTTC. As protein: CASSLELATYEQYF.

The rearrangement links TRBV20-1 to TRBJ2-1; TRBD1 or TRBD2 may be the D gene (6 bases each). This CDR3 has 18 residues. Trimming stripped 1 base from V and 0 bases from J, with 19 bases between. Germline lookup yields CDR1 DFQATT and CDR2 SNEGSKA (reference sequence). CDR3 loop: CSARGWGAPTSSYNEQFF. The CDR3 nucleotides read TGCAGTGCTAGAGGTTGGGGGGCGCCCACTAGCTCCTACAATGAGCAGTTCTTC.

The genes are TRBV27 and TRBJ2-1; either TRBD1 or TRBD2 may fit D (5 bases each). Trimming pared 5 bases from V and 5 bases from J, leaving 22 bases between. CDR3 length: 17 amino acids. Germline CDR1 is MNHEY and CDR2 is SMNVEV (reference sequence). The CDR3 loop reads CASSPNLRDPGHNEQFF. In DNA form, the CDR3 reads TGTGCCAGCAGTCCCAACCTCCGGGACCCAGGGCACAATGAGCAGTTCTTC.

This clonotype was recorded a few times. The CDR3 DNA follows: TGTGCCAGCGCCAGGGGGCCGACAGATACGCAGTATTTT. Its protein is CASARGPTDTQYF. This rearrangement joins TRBV7-2 to TRBJ2-3; 8 bases align to TRBD1. V shed 8 bases, J shed 3 bases, and the junction held 4 bases outside the gene matches. The CDR3 is 13 amino acids. The germline gives CDR1 SGHTA, CDR2 FQGNSA.

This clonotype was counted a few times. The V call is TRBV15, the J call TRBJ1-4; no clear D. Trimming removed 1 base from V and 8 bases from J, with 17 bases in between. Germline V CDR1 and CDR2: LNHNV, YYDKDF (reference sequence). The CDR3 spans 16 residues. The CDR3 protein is CATSRGETPGSEKLFF. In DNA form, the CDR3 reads TGTGCCACCAGCAGAGGGGAAACACCCGGCAGCGAAAAACTGTTTTTT. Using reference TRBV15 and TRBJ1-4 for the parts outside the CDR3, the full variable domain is DAMVIQNPRYQVTQFGKPVTLSCSQTLNHNVMYWYQQKSSQAPKLLFHYYDKDFNNEADTPDNFQSRRPNTSFCFLDIRSPGLGDTAMYLCATSRGETPGSEKLFFGSGTQLSVL.

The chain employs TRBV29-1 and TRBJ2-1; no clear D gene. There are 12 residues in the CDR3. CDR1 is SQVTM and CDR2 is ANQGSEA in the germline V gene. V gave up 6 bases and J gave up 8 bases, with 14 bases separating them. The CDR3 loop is CSVRDDVDEQFF. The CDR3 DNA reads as TGCAGCGTCCGAGATGACGTCGATGAGCAGTTCTTC.

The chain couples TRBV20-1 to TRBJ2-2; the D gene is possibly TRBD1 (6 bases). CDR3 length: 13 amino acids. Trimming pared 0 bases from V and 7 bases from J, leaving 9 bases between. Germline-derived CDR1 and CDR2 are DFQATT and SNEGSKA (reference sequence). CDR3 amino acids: CSARERTVGELFF. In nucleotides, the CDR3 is TGCAGTGCTAGAGAACGGACAGTCGGGGAGCTGTTTTTT.

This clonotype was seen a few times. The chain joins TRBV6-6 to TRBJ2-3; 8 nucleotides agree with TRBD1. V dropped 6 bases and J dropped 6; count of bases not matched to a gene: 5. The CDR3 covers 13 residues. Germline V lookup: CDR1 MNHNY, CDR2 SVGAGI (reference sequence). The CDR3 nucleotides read TGTGCCAGCAGGGGCACAGGGGGGGATACGCAGTATTTT. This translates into CASRGTGGDTQYF.

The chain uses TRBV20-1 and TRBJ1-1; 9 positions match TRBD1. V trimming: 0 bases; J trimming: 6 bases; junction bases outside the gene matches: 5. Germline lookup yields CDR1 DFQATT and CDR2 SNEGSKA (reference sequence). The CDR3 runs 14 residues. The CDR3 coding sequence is TGCAGTGCTAGAGAAGGACAGGGGTTCCCTGAAGCTTTCTTT. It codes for CSAREGQGFPEAFF.